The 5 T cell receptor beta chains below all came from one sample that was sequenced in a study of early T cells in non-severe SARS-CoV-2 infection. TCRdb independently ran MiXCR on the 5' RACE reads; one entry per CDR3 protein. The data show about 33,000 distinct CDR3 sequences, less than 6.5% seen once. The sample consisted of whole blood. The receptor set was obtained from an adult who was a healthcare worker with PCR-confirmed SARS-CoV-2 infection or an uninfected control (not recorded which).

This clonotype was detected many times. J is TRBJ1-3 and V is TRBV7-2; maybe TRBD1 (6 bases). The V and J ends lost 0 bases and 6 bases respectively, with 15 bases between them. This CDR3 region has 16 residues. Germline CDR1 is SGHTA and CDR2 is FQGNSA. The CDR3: CASSLAGGGRKNTIYF. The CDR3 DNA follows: TGTGCCAGCAGCTTAGCCGGCGGGGGGCGGAAAAACACCATATATTTT.

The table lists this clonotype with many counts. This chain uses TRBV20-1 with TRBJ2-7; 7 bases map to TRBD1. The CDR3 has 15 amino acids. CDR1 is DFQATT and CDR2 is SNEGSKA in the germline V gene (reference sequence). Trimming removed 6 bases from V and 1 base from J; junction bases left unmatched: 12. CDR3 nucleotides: TGCAGTGCGCAGAGCAGGGACAGAGGTTCCTACGAGCAGTACTTC. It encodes CSAQSRDRGSYEQYF.

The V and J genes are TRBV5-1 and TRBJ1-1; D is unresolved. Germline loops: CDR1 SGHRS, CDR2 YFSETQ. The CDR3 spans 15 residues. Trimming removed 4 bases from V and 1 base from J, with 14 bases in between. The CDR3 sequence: CASSAPSEPNTEAFF. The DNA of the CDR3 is TGCGCCAGCAGCGCCCCCAGCGAACCGAACACTGAAGCTTTCTTT.

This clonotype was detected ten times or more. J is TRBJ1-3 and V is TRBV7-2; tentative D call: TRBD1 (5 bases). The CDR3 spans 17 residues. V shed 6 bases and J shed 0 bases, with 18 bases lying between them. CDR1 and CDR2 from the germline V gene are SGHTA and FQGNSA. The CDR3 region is CASSKVATGRSGNTIYF. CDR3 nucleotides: TGTGCCAGCAGTAAGGTGGCTACAGGCCGCTCTGGAAACACCATATATTTT.

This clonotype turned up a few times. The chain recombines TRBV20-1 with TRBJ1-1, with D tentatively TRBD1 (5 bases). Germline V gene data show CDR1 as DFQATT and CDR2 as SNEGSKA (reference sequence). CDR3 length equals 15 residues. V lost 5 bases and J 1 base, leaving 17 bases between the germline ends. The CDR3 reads CSAAPPIGANTEAFF. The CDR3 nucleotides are TGCAGTGCTGCTCCCCCCATCGGGGCGAACACTGAAGCTTTCTTT.